This TCR beta chain was sequenced for a study of blood T cell repertoires in COVID-19 (TCRdb year 2020). Study-level background: Samples covering the acute and convalescent phases of COVID-19 were provided by collaborators in the United States, Italy and Spain. HLA class I and class II types, where available, came from metadata supplied by the sample provider rather than from assay-based typing. A freely available public database, intended as a resource for researchers studying the immune response to SARS-CoV-2, is where the repertoires were released. The dataset comprised deeply sampled blood TCRbeta repertoires from subjects exposed to, actively infected with, or recovered from COVID-19. The material from the prospective study consisted of cDNA or gDNA derived from T cells, B-cell-depleted T cells, or PBMCs. A de-identified subject ID, COVID-19 status, age in years and sex were almost always included in the sample metadata. The samples were drawn from two sources: the first 160 participants of the ongoing ImmuneRACE study, and 1,254 subjects contributed by 6 global collaborators.

The immunoSEQ Assay, a bias-controlled multiplex PCR, was used to amplify TCRbeta CDR3 regions from genomic DNA. Regarding the original processing steps: Nucleated cell counts per sample were estimated from amplification of reference gene primers within the assay. To quantify the absolute abundance of each unique TCRbeta CDR3 rearrangement, sequence reads were collapsed and filtered. For each sample, productive Simpson clonality was calculated by taking the square root of Simpson's diversity index across productive rearrangements. In its TCRdb copy, this immuneACCESS table keeps in-frame sequences only and misses some clones. Where compared with another copy, unresolved V genes explain less than half of these, and the others have no known cause. V and J calls and clone size come straight from that table; D and trimming were deduced from the DNA. This sample has about 430,000 clones in its table, and more than 70% of those were observed once. Approximately 1.5% of the sample is held by the ten biggest clonotypes.

The germline V gene encodes CDR1 SGHRS and CDR2 YFSETQ. The CDR3, cysteine through phenylalanine, is 16 amino acids long. The entry retains the CDR3 DNA only, 48 bases that are in frame from base 1. The germline ends are 16 bases apart after V is trimmed by 4 bases and J by 0 bases. The research as a whole found: The amount of clinical and demographic metadata varied by source and participant and was provided uncurated.

Enrolling through a virtual design, the prospective study's participants ranged in age from about 18 to 89 years and lived across some 22 United States geographic areas. Cohort assignment in the prospective study relied on participant-reported clinical history from a screening survey and a study questionnaire. Exposed participants had been in contact, within 2 weeks of entering the study, with a person who had a PCR-confirmed or clinician-diagnosed case of COVID-19. In the prospective study, mobile phlebotomists collected whole blood, serum and a nasopharyngeal or oropharyngeal swab from each participant. Participants in the prospective study had the option to provide additional blood draws and questionnaires over a 2-month period. Before DNA extraction, prospective study blood samples were shipped either frozen or at room temperature. Concerning this clone: The antigen this receptor binds is unknown. No base-level quality is on record; no much larger clone is a single base apart.

The source of this sequence is a woman between 18 and 30 years old who had been exposed to COVID-19. The chain was built from TRBV5-1 and TRBJ1-1, with the D gene call left open. Sequenced material: PBMCs or T cells enriched from blood (not recorded which). The CDR3 reads CASSLTGATMNTEAFF. In nucleotides, the sequence is TGCGCCAGCAGCCTAACGGGAGCTACCATGAACACTGAAGCTTTCTTT.